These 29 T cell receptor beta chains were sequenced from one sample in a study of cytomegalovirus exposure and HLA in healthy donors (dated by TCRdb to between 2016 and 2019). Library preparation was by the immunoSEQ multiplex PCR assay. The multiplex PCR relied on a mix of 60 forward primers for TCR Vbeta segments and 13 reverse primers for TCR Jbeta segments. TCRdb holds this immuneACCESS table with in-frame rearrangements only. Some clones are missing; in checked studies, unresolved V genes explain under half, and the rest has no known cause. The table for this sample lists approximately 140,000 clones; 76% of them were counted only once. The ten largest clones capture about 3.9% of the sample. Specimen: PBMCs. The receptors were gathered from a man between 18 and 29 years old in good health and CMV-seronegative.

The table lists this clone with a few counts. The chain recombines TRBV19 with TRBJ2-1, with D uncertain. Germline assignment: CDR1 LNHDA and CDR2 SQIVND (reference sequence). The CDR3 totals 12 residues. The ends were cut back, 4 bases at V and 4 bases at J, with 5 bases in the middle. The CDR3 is CASSTAYNEQFF. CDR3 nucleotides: TGTGCCAGTAGTACCGCGTACAATGAGCAGTTCTTC.

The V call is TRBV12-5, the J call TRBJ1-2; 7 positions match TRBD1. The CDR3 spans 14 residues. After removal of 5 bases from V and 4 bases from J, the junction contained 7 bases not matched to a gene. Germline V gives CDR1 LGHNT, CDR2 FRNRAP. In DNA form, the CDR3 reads TGTGCTAGTGGTACAGGGGTCCTAATCTATGGCTACACCTTC. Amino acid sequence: CASGTGVLIYGYTF.

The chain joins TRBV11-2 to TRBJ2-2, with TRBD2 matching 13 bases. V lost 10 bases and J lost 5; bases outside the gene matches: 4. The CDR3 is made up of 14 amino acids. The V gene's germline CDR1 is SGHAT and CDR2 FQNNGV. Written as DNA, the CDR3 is TGTGCCACCGGACTAGCGGGAGCAACCGGGGAGCTGTTTTTT. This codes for CATGLAGATGELFF.

CDR3 sequence (DNA): TGTGCCAGCAGCTCCTGGACAGCTAACTATGGCTACACCTTC. It codes for CASSSWTANYGYTF. The chain carries TRBV5-4 and TRBJ1-2; D possibly corresponds to TRBD1 (6 bases). From germline, CDR1 is SGHNT and CDR2 YYREEE (reference sequence). V shed 3 bases and J shed 0 bases, with 9 bases lying between them. The length of the CDR3 is 14 residues.

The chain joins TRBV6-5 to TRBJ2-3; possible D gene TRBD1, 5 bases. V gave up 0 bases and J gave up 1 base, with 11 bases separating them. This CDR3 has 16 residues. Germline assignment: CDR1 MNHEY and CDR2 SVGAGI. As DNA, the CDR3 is TGTGCCAGCAGTTACTCGATAGGGGAACGCACAGATACGCAGTATTTT. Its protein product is CASSYSIGERTDTQYF.

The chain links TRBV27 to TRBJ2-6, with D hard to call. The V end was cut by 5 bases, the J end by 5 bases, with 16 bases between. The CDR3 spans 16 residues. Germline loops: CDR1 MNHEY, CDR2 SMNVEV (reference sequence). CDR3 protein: CASSPQVETRANVLTF. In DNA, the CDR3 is TGTGCCAGCAGTCCCCAAGTTGAAACTAGGGCCAACGTCCTGACTTTC.

CDR3 in DNA: TGTGCCAGCACCTTCACAGGGAACCCCCAGCATTTT. Residues: CASTFTGNPQHF. The genes are TRBV28 and TRBJ1-5; the D gene is possibly TRBD1 (6 bases). The CDR3 is made up of 12 amino acids. With 7 bases removed from V and 10 bases from J, the gap between germline ends came to 14 bases. Germline loops: CDR1 MDHEN, CDR2 SYDVKM.

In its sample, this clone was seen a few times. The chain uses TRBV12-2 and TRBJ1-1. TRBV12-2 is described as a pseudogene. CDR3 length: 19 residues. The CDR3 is CASRLAPAGGSRMNTEAFF. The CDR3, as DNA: TGTGCAAGTCGCTTAGCCCCGGCGGGGGGTAGCCGCATGAACACTGAAGCTTTCTTT.

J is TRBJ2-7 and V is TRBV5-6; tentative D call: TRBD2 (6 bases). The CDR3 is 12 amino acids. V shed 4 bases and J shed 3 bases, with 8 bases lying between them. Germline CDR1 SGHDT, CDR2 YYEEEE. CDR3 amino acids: CASSRDFYEQYF. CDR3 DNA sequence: TGTGCCAGCAGCCGGGACTTCTACGAGCAGTACTTC.

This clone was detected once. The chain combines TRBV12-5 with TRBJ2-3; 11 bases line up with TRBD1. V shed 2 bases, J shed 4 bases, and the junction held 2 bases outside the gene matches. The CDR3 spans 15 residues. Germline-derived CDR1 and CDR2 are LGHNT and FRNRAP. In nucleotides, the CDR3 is TGTGCTAGTGGTTTGACGGGACAGGGGGCAGATACGCAGTATTTT. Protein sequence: CASGLTGQGADTQYF.

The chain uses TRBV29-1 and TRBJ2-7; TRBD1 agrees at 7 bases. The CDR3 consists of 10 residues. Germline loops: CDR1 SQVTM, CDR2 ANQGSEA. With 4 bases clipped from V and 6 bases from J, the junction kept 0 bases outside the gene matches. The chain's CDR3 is CSVAGGEQYF. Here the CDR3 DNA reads TGCAGCGTTGCAGGGGGCGAGCAGTACTTC.

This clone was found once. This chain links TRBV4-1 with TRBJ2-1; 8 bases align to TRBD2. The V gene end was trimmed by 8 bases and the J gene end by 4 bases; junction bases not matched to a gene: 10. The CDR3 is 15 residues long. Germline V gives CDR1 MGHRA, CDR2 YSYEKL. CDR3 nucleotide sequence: TGCGCCAGCGCGACCGCCACTAGCGGATACAATGAGCAGTTCTTC. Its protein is CASATATSGYNEQFF.

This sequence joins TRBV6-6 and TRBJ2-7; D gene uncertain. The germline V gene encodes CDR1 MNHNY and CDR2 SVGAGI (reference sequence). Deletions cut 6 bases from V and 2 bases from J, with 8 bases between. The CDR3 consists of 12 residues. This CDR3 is CASRQVPYEQYF. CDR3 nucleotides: TGTGCCAGCAGGCAGGTTCCCTACGAGCAGTACTTC.

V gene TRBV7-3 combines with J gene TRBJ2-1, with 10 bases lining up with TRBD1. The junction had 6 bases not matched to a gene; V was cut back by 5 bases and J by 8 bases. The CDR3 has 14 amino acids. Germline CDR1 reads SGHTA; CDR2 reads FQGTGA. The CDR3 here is CASSAGQGVDEQFF. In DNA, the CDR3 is TGTGCCAGCAGCGCCGGACAGGGGGTGGATGAGCAGTTCTTC.

CDR3 sequence reads: CATSRGGQITEAFF. The CDR3 DNA is TGTGCCACCAGCAGAGGGGGACAGATCACTGAAGCTTTCTTT. The chain links TRBV15 to TRBJ1-1; 7 bases map to TRBD1. Per germline, CDR1 LNHNV and CDR2 YYDKDF (reference sequence). V lost 1 base, J lost 4 bases, and 3 bases stayed unmatched. The CDR3 runs to 14 residues.

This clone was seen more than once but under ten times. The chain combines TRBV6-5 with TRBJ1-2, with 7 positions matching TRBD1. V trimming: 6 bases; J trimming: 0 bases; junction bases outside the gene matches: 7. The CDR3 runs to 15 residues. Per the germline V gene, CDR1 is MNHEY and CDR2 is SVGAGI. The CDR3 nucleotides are TGTGCCAGCAGAAAAGACAGGGAGGCTAACTATGGCTACACCTTC. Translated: CASRKDREANYGYTF.

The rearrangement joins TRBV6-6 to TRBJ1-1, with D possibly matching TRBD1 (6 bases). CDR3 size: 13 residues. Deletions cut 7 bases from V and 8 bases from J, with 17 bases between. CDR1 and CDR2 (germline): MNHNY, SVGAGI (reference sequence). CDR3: CASMLPGTTEAFF. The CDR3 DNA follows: TGTGCCAGCATGCTGCCCGGGACAACAGAAGCTTTCTTT.

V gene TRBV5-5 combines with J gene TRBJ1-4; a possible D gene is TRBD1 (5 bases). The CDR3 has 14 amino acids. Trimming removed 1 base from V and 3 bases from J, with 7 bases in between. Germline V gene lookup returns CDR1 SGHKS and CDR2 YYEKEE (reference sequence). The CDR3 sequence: CASSLSTANEKLFF. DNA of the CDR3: TGTGCCAGCAGCTTGTCGACAGCTAATGAAAAACTGTTTTTT.

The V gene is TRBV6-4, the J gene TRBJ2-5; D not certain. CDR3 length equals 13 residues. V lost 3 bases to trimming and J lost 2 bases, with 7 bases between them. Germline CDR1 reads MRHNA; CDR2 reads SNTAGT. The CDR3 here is CASSESPQETQYF. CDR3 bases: TGTGCCAGCAGTGAGAGCCCTCAAGAGACCCAGTACTTC.

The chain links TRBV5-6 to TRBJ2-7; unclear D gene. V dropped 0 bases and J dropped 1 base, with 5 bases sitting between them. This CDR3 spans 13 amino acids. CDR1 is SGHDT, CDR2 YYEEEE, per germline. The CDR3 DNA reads TGTGCCAGCAGCTTGGTCCAGTCCTACGAGCAGTACTTC. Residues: CASSLVQSYEQYF. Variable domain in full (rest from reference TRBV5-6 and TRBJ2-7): DAGVTQSPTHLIKTRGQQVTLRCSPKSGHDTVSWYQQALGQGPQFIFQYYEEEERQRGNFPDRFSGHQFPNYSSELNVNALLLGDSALYLCASSLVQSYEQYFGPGTRLTVT.

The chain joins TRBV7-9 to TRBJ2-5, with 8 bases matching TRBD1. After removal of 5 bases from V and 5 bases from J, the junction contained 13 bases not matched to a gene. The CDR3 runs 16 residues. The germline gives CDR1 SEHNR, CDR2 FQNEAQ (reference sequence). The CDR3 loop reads CASSDDPQGAGETQYF. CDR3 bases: TGTGCCAGCAGCGACGATCCGCAGGGGGCAGGGGAGACCCAGTACTTC.

CDR3 DNA sequence: TGCGCCAGCAGCCAAGGGCACAGCACAGATACGCAGTATTTT. Translation: CASSQGHSTDTQYF. The genes are TRBV4-1 and TRBJ2-3; no clear D. V shed 1 base and J shed 0 bases, with 5 bases lying between them. This CDR3 contains 14 residues. Germline CDR1 reads MGHRA; CDR2 reads YSYEKL.

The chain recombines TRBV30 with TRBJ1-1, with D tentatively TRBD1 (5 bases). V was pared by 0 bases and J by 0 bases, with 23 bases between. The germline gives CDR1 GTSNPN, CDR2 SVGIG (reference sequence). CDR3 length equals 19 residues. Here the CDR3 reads CAWSVPWGRATPLNTEAFF. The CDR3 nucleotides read TGTGCCTGGAGTGTTCCATGGGGCAGGGCGACCCCCCTGAACACTGAAGCTTTCTTT.

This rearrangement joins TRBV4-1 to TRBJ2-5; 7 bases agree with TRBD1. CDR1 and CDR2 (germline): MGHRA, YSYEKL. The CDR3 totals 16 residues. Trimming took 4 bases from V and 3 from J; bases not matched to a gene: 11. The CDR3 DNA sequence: TGCGCCAGCAGCCTATTCACCGGGACAGCAAAAGAGACCCAGTACTTC. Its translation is CASSLFTGTAKETQYF.

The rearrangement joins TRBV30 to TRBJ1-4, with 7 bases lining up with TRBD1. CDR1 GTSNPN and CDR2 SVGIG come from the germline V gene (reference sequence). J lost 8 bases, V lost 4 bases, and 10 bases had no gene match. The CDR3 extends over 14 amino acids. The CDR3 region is CAWKMVAGGEKLFF. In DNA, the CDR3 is TGTGCCTGGAAAATGGTAGCAGGGGGGGAAAAACTGTTTTTT.

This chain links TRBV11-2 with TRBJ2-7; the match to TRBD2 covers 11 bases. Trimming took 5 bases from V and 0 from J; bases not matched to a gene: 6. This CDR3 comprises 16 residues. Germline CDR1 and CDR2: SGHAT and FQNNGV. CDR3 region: CASSGTGTSGSYEQYF. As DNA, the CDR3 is TGTGCCAGCAGCGGAACCGGGACTAGCGGCTCCTACGAGCAGTACTTC. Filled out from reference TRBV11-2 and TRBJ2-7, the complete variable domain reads EAGVAQSPRYKIIEKRQSVAFWCNPISGHATLYWYQQILGQGPKLLIQFQNNGVVDDSQLPKDRFSAERLKGVDSTLKIQPAKLEDSAVYLCASSGTGTSGSYEQYFGPGTRLTVT.

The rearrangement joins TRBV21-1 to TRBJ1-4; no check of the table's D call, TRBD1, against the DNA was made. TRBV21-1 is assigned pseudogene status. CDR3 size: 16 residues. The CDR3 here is CASSSSADSLNEKLFF. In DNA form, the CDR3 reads TGTGCCAGCAGCTCCTCTGCGGACAGCCTTAATGAAAAACTGTTTTTT.

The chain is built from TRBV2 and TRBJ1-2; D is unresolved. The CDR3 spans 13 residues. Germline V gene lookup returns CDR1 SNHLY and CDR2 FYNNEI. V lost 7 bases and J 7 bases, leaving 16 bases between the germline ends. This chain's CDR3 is CASIVEGEGGYTF. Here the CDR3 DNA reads TGTGCCAGCATCGTCGAGGGAGAGGGTGGCTACACCTTC.

CDR3 sequence reads: CASSYSWDSGANVLTF. The CDR3 DNA sequence: TGTGCCAGCAGTTACTCTTGGGACAGTGGGGCCAACGTCCTGACTTTC. The chain uses TRBV6-5 and TRBJ2-6; 7 bases are a match to TRBD1. There are 16 residues in the CDR3. Germline V gene data show CDR1 as MNHEY and CDR2 as SVGAGI. J gave up 3 bases and V 0 bases, and 2 bases lay outside the gene matches.